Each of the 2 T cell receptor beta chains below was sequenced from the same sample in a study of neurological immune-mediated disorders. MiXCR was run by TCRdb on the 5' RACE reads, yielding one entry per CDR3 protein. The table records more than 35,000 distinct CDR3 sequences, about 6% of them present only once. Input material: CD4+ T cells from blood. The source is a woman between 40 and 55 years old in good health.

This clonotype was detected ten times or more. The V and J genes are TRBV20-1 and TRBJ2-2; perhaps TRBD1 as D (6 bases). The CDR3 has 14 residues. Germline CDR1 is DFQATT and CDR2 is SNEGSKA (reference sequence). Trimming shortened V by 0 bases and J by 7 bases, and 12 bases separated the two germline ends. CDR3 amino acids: CSARDNRVLGELFF. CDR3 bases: TGCAGTGCTAGAGATAACAGGGTCCTCGGGGAGCTGTTTTTT.

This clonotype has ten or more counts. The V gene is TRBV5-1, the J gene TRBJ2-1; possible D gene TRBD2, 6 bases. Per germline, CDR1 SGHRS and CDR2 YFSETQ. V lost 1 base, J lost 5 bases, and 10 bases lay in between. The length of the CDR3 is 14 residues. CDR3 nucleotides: TGCGCCAGCAGCTTGAAGACGGGAGACAATGAGCAGTTCTTC. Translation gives CASSLKTGDNEQFF.